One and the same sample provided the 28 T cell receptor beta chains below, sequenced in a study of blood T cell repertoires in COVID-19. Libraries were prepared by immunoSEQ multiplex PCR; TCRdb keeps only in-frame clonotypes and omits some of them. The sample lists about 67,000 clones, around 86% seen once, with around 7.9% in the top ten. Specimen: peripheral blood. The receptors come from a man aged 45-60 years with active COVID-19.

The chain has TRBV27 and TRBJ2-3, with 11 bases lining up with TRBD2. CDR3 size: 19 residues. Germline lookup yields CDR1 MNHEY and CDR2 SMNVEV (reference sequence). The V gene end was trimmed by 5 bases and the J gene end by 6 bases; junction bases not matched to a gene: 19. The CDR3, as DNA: TGTGCCAGCAGTCTTATAGCCCGCGGGGCTAGCGGGGGGCCGGATACGCAGTATTTT. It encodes CASSLIARGASGGPDTQYF.

The CDR3 DNA follows: TGTGCCAGCAGCCAAGTCCCTATAGCGGAGCACTACAATGAGCAGTTCTTC. This encodes CASSQVPIAEHYNEQFF. The J gene is TRBJ2-1, the V gene TRBV3-1 (or the pseudogene TRBV3-2), with TRBD2 as a possible D gene (6 bases). Trimming left V 1 base short and J 3 bases short, with 16 bases between. This CDR3 has 17 residues. Germline V gene data show CDR1 as LGHDT and CDR2 as YNNKEL (reference sequence).

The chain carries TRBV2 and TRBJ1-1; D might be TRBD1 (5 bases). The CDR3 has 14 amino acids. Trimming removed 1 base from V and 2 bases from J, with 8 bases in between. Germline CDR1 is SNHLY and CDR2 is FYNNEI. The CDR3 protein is CASSEGGQNTEAFF. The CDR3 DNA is TGTGCCAGCAGTGAAGGCGGACAAAACACTGAAGCTTTCTTT.

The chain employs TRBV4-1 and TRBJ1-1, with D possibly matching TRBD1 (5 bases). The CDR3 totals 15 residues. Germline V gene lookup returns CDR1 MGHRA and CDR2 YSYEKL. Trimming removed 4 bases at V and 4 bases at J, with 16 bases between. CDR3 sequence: CASSLLGGASTEAFF. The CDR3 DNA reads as TGCGCCAGCAGCCTTTTGGGAGGGGCGAGCACTGAAGCTTTCTTT.

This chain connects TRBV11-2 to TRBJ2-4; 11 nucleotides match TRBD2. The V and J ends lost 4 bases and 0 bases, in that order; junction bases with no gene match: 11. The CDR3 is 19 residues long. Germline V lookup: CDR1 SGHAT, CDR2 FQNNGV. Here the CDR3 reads CASSSGLAGGEVAKNIQYF. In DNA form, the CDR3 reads TGTGCCAGCAGCTCCGGACTAGCGGGTGGGGAGGTAGCCAAAAACATTCAGTACTTC.

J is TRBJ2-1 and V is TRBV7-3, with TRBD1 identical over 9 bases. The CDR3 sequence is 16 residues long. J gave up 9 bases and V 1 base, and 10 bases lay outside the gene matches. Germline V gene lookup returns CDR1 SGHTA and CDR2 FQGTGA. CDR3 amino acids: CASSLRGDRVLGEQFF. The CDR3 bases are TGTGCCAGCAGCTTAAGAGGGGACAGGGTTTTGGGTGAGCAGTTCTTC.

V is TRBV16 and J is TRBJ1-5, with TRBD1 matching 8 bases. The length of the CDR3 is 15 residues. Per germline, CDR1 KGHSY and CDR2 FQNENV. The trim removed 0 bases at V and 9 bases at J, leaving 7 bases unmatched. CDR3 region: CASSQSGQGGRPQHF. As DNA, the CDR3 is TGTGCCAGCAGCCAATCCGGACAGGGAGGGAGGCCCCAGCATTTT.

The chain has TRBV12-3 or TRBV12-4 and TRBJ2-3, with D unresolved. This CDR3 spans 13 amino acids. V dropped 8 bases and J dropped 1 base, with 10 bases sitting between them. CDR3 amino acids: CASGPGGTDTQYF. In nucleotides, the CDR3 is TGTGCCAGCGGTCCAGGCGGCACAGATACGCAGTATTTT.

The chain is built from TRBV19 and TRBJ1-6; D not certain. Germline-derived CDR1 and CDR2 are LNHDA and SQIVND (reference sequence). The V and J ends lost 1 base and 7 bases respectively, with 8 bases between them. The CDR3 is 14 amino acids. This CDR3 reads CASSIAGLNSPLHF. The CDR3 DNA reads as TGTGCCAGTAGTATAGCAGGCCTAAATTCACCCCTCCACTTT.

CDR3: CASSYSSGGASYNSPLHF. Written as DNA, the CDR3 is TGTGCCAGCAGTTACTCCTCGGGGGGCGCATCCTATAATTCACCCCTCCACTTT. V is TRBV6-2 or TRBV6-3 and J is TRBJ1-6; TRBD1 is a possible D gene (6 bases). Germline loops: CDR1 MNHEY, CDR2 SVGEGT. Trimming shortened V by 0 bases and J by 1 base, and 13 bases separated the two germline ends. The CDR3 runs 18 residues.

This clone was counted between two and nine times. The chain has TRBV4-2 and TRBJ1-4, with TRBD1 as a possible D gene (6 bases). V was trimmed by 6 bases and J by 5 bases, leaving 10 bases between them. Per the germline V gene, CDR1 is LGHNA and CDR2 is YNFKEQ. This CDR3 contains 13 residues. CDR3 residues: CASRRGGNEKLFF. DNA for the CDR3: TGTGCCAGCAGAAGGGGGGGGAATGAAAAACTGTTTTTT.

The CDR3 protein is CASSLNPNSNQPQHF. In DNA form, the CDR3 reads TGTGCCAGCAGCTTGAATCCTAATAGCAATCAGCCCCAGCATTTT. The chain is built from TRBV5-6 and TRBJ1-5; D call uncertain. V lost 1 base and J 0 bases, leaving 8 bases between the germline ends. CDR1 is SGHDT and CDR2 is YYEEEE in the germline V gene. The CDR3 length is 15 residues.

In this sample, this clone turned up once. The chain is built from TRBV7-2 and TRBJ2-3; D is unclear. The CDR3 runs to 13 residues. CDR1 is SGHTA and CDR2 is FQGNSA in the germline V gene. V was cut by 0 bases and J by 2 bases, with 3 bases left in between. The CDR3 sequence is CASSLANTDTQYF. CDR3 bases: TGTGCCAGCAGCTTAGCCAACACAGATACGCAGTATTTT.

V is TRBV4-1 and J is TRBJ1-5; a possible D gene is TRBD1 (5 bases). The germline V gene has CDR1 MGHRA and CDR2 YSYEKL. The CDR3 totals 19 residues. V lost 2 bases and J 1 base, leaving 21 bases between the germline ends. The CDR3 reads CASSQRLSGGSISNQPQHF. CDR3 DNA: TGCGCCAGCAGCCAAAGACTCAGCGGGGGGTCGATAAGCAATCAGCCCCAGCATTTT.

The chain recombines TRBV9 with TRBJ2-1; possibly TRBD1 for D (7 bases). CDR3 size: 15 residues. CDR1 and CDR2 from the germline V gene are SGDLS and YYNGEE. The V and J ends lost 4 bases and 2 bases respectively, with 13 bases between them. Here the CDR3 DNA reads TGTGCCAGCAGCAAATCAGGGGGGACCTACAATGAGCAGTTCTTC. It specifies CASSKSGGTYNEQFF. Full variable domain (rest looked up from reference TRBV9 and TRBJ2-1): DSGVTQTPKHLITATGQRVTLRCSPRSGDLSVYWYQQSLDQGLQFLIQYYNGEERAKGNILERFSAQQFPDLHSELNLSSLELGDSALYFCASSKSGGTYNEQFFGPGTRLTVL.

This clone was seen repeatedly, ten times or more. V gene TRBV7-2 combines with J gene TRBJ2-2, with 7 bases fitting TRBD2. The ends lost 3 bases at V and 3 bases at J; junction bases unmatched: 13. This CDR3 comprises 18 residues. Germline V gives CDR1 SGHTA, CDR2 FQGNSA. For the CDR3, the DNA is TGTGCCAGCAGCTTGCCCCGACTAGCCACCCTCGACACCGGGGAGCTGTTTTTT. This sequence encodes CASSLPRLATLDTGELFF.

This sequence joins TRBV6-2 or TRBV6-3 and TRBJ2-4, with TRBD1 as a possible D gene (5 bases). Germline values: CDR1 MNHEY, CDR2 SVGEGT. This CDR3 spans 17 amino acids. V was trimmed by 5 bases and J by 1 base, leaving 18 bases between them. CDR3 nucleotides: TGTGCCAGCAGTCAACATAGGGGTCTTGGGGCCAAAAACATTCAGTACTTC. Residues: CASSQHRGLGAKNIQYF.

The CDR3 DNA is TGTGCCAGCAGCTTAGGGGCTAGCGGGGGGGCCATCTACAATGAGCAGTTCTTC. Amino acids: CASSLGASGGAIYNEQFF. The chain uses TRBV11-2 and TRBJ2-1, with 12 bases identical to TRBD2. The V gene's germline CDR1 is SGHAT and CDR2 FQNNGV. CDR3 size: 18 residues. Losses at the gene ends were 1 base for V and 3 bases for J; bases not matched to a gene: 7.

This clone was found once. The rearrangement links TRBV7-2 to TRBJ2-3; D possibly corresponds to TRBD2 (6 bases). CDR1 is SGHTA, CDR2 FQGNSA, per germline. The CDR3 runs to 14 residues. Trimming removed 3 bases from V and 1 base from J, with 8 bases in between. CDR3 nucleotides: TGTGCCAGCAGCTTGGGACTTCGCACAGATACGCAGTATTTT. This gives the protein CASSLGLRTDTQYF.

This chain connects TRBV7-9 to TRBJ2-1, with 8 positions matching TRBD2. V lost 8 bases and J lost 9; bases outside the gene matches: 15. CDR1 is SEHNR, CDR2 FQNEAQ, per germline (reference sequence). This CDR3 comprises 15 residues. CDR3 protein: CASPEGDGRATEQFF. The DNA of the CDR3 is TGTGCCAGCCCCGAGGGGGACGGGAGGGCGACTGAGCAGTTCTTC. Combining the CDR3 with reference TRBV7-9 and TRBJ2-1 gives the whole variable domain DTGVSQNPRHKITKRGQNVTFRCDPISEHNRLYWYRQTLGQGPEFLTYFQNEAQLEKSRLLSDRFSAERPKGSFSTLEIQRTEQGDSAMYLCASPEGDGRATEQFFGPGTRLTVL.

The CDR3 DNA reads as TGTGCCAGCAGCTATGAGGTGGACTCCTACGAGCAGTACTTC. This gives the protein CASSYEVDSYEQYF. The V call is TRBV9, the J call TRBJ2-7; D is unresolved. V was shortened by 4 bases and J by 0 bases, with 11 bases between the two germline ends. This CDR3 has 14 residues. The germline V gene encodes CDR1 SGDLS and CDR2 YYNGEE. Together with reference TRBV9 and TRBJ2-7, the CDR3 gives the full variable domain: DSGVTQTPKHLITATGQRVTLRCSPRSGDLSVYWYQQSLDQGLQFLIQYYNGEERAKGNILERFSAQQFPDLHSELNLSSLELGDSALYFCASSYEVDSYEQYFGPGTRLTVT.

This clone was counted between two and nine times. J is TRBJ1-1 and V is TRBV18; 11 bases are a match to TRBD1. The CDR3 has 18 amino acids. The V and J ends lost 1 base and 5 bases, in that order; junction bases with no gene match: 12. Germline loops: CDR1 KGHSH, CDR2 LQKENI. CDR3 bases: TGTGCCAGCTCACCACGGAGGGGGACAGGGGGGCGCGAGACTGAAGCTTTCTTT. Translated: CASSPRRGTGGRETEAFF.

The chain's CDR3 is CASSKGVDRGLYGYTF. The CDR3 DNA follows: TGTGCCAGCAGCAAAGGTGTTGACAGGGGGCTGTATGGCTACACCTTC. This chain joins TRBV21-1 and TRBJ1-2; whether TRBD1, the table's D call, matches the DNA was not checked. TRBV21-1 constitutes a pseudogene. The CDR3 runs to 16 residues.

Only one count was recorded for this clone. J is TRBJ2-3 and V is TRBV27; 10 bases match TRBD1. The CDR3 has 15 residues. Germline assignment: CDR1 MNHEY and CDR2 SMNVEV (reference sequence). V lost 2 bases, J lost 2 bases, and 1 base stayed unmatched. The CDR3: CASSLGTGATDTQYF. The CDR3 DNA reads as TGTGCCAGCAGTTTAGGGACAGGGGCCACAGATACGCAGTATTTT.

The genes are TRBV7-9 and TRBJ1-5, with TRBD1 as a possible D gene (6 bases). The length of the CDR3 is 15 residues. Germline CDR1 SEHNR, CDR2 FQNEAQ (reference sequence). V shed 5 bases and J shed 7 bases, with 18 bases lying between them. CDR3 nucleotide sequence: TGTGCCAGCAGCATTGGGGGGGGCAGCTCCCAGCCCCAGCATTTT. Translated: CASSIGGGSSQPQHF.

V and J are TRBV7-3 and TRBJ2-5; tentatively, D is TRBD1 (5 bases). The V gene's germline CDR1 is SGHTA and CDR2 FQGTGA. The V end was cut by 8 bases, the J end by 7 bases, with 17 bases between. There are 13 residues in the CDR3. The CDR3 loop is CASRPGLTGTQYF. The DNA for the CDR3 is TGTGCCAGCCGACCAGGGCTAACAGGGACCCAGTACTTC.

The CDR3 protein is CASSVGQESSYEQYF. CDR3 in DNA: TGTGCCAGCAGCGTAGGACAGGAGAGCTCCTACGAGCAGTACTTC. The chain is built from TRBV9 and TRBJ2-7; D might be TRBD1 (6 bases). The germline CDR1 and CDR2 sequences are SGDLS and YYNGEE. There are 15 residues in the CDR3. V was clipped by 0 bases and J by 0 bases, with 10 bases between them.

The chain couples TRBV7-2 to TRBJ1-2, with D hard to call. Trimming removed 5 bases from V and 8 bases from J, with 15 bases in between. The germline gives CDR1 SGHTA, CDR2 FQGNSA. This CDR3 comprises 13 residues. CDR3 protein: CASSHRSEGGYTF. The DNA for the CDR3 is TGTGCCAGCAGCCACCGCTCGGAGGGAGGCTACACCTTC.